Presented here are 18 T cell receptor beta chains from one specimen sequenced in a study of T cell responses to AZD1222 COVID-19 vaccine. This table comes from immunoSEQ multiplex PCR, and its TCRdb copy is limited to in-frame clones, with some not included. The sample lists approximately 80,000 clones, 80% to 90% occurring once. Source: peripheral blood, taken 28 days after the second AZD1222 dose. The receptors stem from an adult who received the AZD1222 COVID-19 vaccine.

This chain links TRBV25-1 with TRBJ2-3; tentatively, D is TRBD1 (6 bases). Germline V gene sequence: CDR1 MGHDK, CDR2 SYGVNS. The CDR3 is 13 residues long. V was clipped by 2 bases and J by 4 bases, with 7 bases between them. DNA for the CDR3: TGTGCCAGCAGTGAAGGACAGCCAGATACGCAGTATTTT. Amino acids: CASSEGQPDTQYF.

The chain employs TRBV24-1 and TRBJ1-1; D ambiguous. The germline V and J ends were trimmed by 1 base and 6 bases, with 8 bases remaining between them. Germline CDR1 KGHDR, CDR2 SFDVKD. The CDR3 totals 13 residues. Here the CDR3 reads CATSDLWGAEAFF. In DNA, the CDR3 is TGTGCCACCAGTGATTTATGGGGTGCTGAAGCTTTCTTT.

This clone appeared a single time. The chain recombines TRBV10-3 with TRBJ2-7, with 9 bases fitting TRBD2. In germline, CDR1 is ENHRY, CDR2 SYGVKD. The CDR3 is made up of 16 amino acids. J was trimmed by 7 bases and V by 1 base; bases with no gene match: 11. Written as DNA, the CDR3 is TGTGCCATCAGTGAGTGGGGTAGCGGGGGACTTGGAGAGCAGTACTTC. Protein sequence: CAISEWGSGGLGEQYF.

The V call is TRBV7-2, the J call TRBJ1-1; D gene ambiguous. Germline values: CDR1 SGHTA, CDR2 FQGNSA. Trimming pared 2 bases from V and 3 bases from J, leaving 7 bases between. The length of the CDR3 is 13 residues. DNA of the CDR3: TGTGCCAGCAGCTTATTTACGTACACTGAAGCTTTCTTT. Protein sequence: CASSLFTYTEAFF.

The CDR3, as DNA: TGTGCCAGCAGCTGGCGGGTTTTTGCGGCTAATGAAAAACTGTTTTTT. Its translation: CASSWRVFAANEKLFF. This chain connects TRBV5-8 to TRBJ1-4; D not resolved. Deletions cut 3 bases from V and 3 bases from J, with 15 bases between. Germline lookup yields CDR1 SGHTS and CDR2 YDEGEE. CDR3 size: 16 residues.

The chain recombines TRBV6-1 with TRBJ1-5; 10 bases fit TRBD1. The CDR3 has 17 residues. The V and J ends lost 4 bases and 0 bases, in that order; junction bases with no gene match: 6. Germline V gene data show CDR1 as MNHNS and CDR2 as SASEGT. The CDR3 sequence: CASSGDRGRYSNQPQHF. The CDR3 DNA follows: TGTGCCAGCAGTGGGGACAGGGGCCGTTATAGCAATCAGCCCCAGCATTTT.

The chain recombines TRBV6-6 with TRBJ2-7, with D unresolved. V lost 0 bases, J lost 0 bases, and 9 bases lay in between. The CDR3 loop spans 15 amino acids. CDR1 MNHNY and CDR2 SVGAGI come from the germline V gene (reference sequence). CDR3 amino acids: CASSYSTPDSYEQYF. The CDR3 bases are TGTGCCAGCAGTTACTCGACCCCAGACTCCTACGAGCAGTACTTC.

As concerns this clone: Here the CDR3 omits its conserved ending phenylalanine or tryptophan, so a read error is the likely source. The DNA is omitted, as the CDR3 cannot be located on it reliably, and the CDR3 follows TCRdb's listing. The chain is built from TRBV28 and TRBJ1-5; the table's D call TRBD1 went unverified against the DNA. The CDR3 spans 13 residues, counting both ends. The germline gives CDR1 MDHEN, CDR2 SYDVKM. The CDR3 reads CASSPPLTWGTRI.

This chain connects TRBV4-3 to TRBJ1-4; D remains ambiguous. Trimming removed 0 bases at V and 3 bases at J, with 8 bases between. Germline assignment: CDR1 LGHNA and CDR2 YSLEER. This CDR3 has 15 amino acids. The CDR3 DNA reads TGCGCCAGCAGCCAAGAGCGGCGGTCTAATGAAAAACTGTTTTTT. Its protein is CASSQERRSNEKLFF.

The chain is built from TRBV5-8 and TRBJ1-5; the match to TRBD1 covers 11 bases. This CDR3 has 17 amino acids. V lost 7 bases, J lost 7 bases, and 16 bases stayed unmatched. Per germline, CDR1 SGHTS and CDR2 YDEGEE. The CDR3 sequence is CASGDRDRGSRGQPQHF. In nucleotides, the CDR3 is TGTGCCAGCGGCGACCGGGACAGGGGGTCAAGGGGGCAGCCCCAGCATTTT.

Only one count was recorded for this clone. This sequence joins TRBV19 and TRBJ2-7; TRBD2 aligns across 8 bases. The germline gives CDR1 LNHDA, CDR2 SQIVND (reference sequence). The CDR3 consists of 15 residues. The junction had 9 bases not matched to a gene; V was cut back by 3 bases and J by 5 bases. The CDR3 region has the DNA TGTGCCAGTAGTATCCCAGCGGGAGAAAGGGACGAGCAGTACTTC. Translating gives CASSIPAGERDEQYF.

The genes are TRBV21-1 and TRBJ2-1; the D call in the table, TRBD2, was not verified against the DNA. TRBV21-1 is a known pseudogene. The CDR3 runs to 15 residues. The CDR3 sequence: CASILTRSSYNEQFF. As DNA, the CDR3 is TGTGCCAGCATCCTGACTCGCAGCTCCTACAATGAGCAGTTCTTC.

This clone was recorded a few times. The genes are TRBV6-1 and TRBJ2-3; D unclear. Trimming shortened V by 2 bases and J by 3 bases, and 15 bases separated the two germline ends. Germline V lookup: CDR1 MNHNS, CDR2 SASEGT. The CDR3 has 16 residues. This chain's CDR3 is CASSEFSLTPTDTQYF. DNA for the CDR3: TGTGCCAGCAGTGAATTCTCCCTGACGCCGACAGATACGCAGTATTTT.

CDR3: CASSLLTLRGSYNEQFF. The CDR3 DNA reads as TGTGCCAGCAGTTTATTAACTTTAAGGGGCTCCTACAATGAGCAGTTCTTC. V is TRBV28 and J is TRBJ2-1; D might be TRBD1 (5 bases). The V gene's germline CDR1 is MDHEN and CDR2 SYDVKM. Trimming took off 1 base at V and 0 bases at J, with 13 bases between the two ends. The CDR3 extends over 17 amino acids.

The genes are TRBV21-1 and TRBJ1-5; the table's D gene call, TRBD1, was not cross checked with the DNA. TRBV21-1 counts as a pseudogene. This CDR3 is built from 17 residues. The CDR3 loop reads CASSKGAGTGDNQPQHF. CDR3 sequence (DNA): TGTGCCAGCAGCAAAGGGGCCGGGACAGGAGACAATCAGCCCCAGCATTTT.

The J gene is TRBJ1-1, the V gene TRBV27; D is unresolved. V was pared by 5 bases and J by 1 base, with 17 bases between. CDR3 length equals 16 residues. In germline, CDR1 is MNHEY, CDR2 SMNVEV (reference sequence). The CDR3 DNA reads TGTGCCAGCAGTCCCCTTCGGGGTCACTGGAACACTGAAGCTTTCTTT. Translated, it gives CASSPLRGHWNTEAFF.

The chain links TRBV28 to TRBJ1-5; a weak D match, TRBD1 (6 bases). The CDR3 consists of 16 residues. Germline V gives CDR1 MDHEN, CDR2 SYDVKM. Trimming removed 6 bases at V and 2 bases at J, with 17 bases between. CDR3 nucleotides: TGTGCCAGCAGACGGGGTGGTCCAGGGGGCAATCAGCCCCAGCATTTT. Its protein product is CASRRGGPGGNQPQHF. The full variable domain, completed using reference TRBV28 and TRBJ1-5, is DVKVTQSSRYLVKRTGEKVFLECVQDMDHENMFWYRQDPGLGLRLIYFSYDVKMKEKGDIPEGYSVSREKKERFSLILESASTNQTSMYLCASRRGGPGGNQPQHFGDGTRLSIL.

This clone occurred a few times. The V call is TRBV25-1, the J call TRBJ2-7, with D perhaps matching TRBD2 (6 bases). The germline V gene encodes CDR1 MGHDK and CDR2 SYGVNS. Trimming removed 4 bases from V and 3 bases from J, with 13 bases in between. The CDR3 is 14 amino acids. The CDR3 nucleotides are TGTGCCAGCAGTGGGGGGGACCCGTACTACGAGCAGTACTTC. It codes for CASSGGDPYYEQYF.